One sample yielded the 20 T cell receptor beta chains listed below, sequenced in a study of shared clonotypes between healthy human individuals. This table comes from immunoSEQ multiplex PCR, and its TCRdb copy is limited to in-frame clones, with some not included. Altogether about 2 million clones are present, approximately 95% being singletons, with the ten largest covering 0.95% to 1.5%. CD8 cells regarded as naive lacked CD45RO, were positively chosen for CCR7, and omitted terminally differentiated effector memory CD45RA+ cells. Sequenced input: naive CD8+ T cells sorted from blood. The receptors were sampled from a man younger than 35 in good health.

The rearrangement links TRBV6-6 to TRBJ1-1; D gene unclear. Deletions cut 2 bases from V and 5 bases from J, with 15 bases between. The CDR3 is 15 amino acids. CDR1 and CDR2 from the germline V gene are MNHNY and SVGAGI (reference sequence). CDR3 region: CASSYPPAAGTEAFF. In DNA form, the CDR3 reads TGTGCCAGCAGTTACCCCCCGGCGGCGGGGACTGAAGCTTTCTTT.

The rearrangement uses TRBV5-6 and TRBJ2-7; 9 nucleotides align to TRBD2. This CDR3 has 15 amino acids. Germline CDR1 SGHDT, CDR2 YYEEEE. Trimming removed 1 base from V and 2 bases from J; junction bases left unmatched: 4. The CDR3 loop reads CASSLIAGGTYEQYF. Here the CDR3 DNA reads TGTGCCAGCAGCTTGATTGCGGGGGGGACCTACGAGCAGTACTTC.

The V and J genes are TRBV5-1 and TRBJ1-2, with D perhaps matching TRBD1 (5 bases). The CDR3 spans 15 residues. V lost 4 bases and J 6 bases, leaving 19 bases between the germline ends. Germline values: CDR1 SGHRS, CDR2 YFSETQ. In nucleotides, the CDR3 is TGCGCCAGCAGCGAATATCCGGGGGTTGGGGATGGCTACACCTTC. Amino acids: CASSEYPGVGDGYTF.

CDR3 coding DNA: TGTGCCAGCAGTATCGGGGGTTACAATGAGCAGTTCTTC. Protein: CASSIGGYNEQFF. The chain couples TRBV6-5 to TRBJ2-1, with TRBD2 as a possible D gene (6 bases). CDR3 length: 13 amino acids. Germline assignment: CDR1 MNHEY and CDR2 SVGAGI. Trimming left V 5 bases short and J 4 bases short, with 9 bases between.

The chain is built from TRBV10-1 and TRBJ2-7; D is undetermined. V lost 5 bases, J lost 3 bases, and 11 bases lay in between. The CDR3 sequence is 13 residues long. CDR1 is WNHNN, CDR2 SYGVQD, per germline (reference sequence). DNA of the CDR3: TGCGCCAGCAGTATAGGGCCGGACTACGAGCAGTACTTC. Encoded protein: CASSIGPDYEQYF.

V usage is TRBV4-1 and J usage is TRBJ2-3; tentatively, D is TRBD2 (6 bases). With 4 bases removed from V and 2 bases from J, the gap between germline ends came to 13 bases. The CDR3 spans 15 residues. Germline V gene data show CDR1 as MGHRA and CDR2 as YSYEKL. The CDR3 sequence: CASSPTAGYTDTQYF. CDR3 bases: TGCGCCAGCAGCCCGACGGCGGGGTACACAGATACGCAGTATTTT.

The chain is built from TRBV4-3 and TRBJ1-1; 10 bases map to TRBD1. The germline V gene has CDR1 LGHNA and CDR2 YSLEER. Unmatched junction bases numbered 4, after V lost 4 bases and J lost 5 bases. This CDR3 comprises 14 residues. DNA for the CDR3: TGCGCCAGCAGCCGGGACAGGGGAAGTACTGAAGCTTTCTTT. It specifies CASSRDRGSTEAFF.

The chain recombines TRBV19 with TRBJ2-7, with 9 bases fitting TRBD1. From germline, CDR1 is LNHDA and CDR2 SQIVND (reference sequence). Trimming took 3 bases from V and 5 from J; bases not matched to a gene: 8. The CDR3 spans 15 residues. DNA of the CDR3: TGTGCCAGTAGTATTGGAGACAGGGGGAACGACGAGCAGTACTTC. It encodes CASSIGDRGNDEQYF.

The V call is TRBV5-5, the J call TRBJ1-5; TRBD1 agrees at 10 bases. V trimming: 0 bases; J trimming: 4 bases; junction bases outside the gene matches: 7. Germline CDR1 and CDR2: SGHKS and YYEKEE (reference sequence). The CDR3 runs to 17 residues. The CDR3 nucleotides read TGTGCCAGCAGCTTGGGGGACAGGGGAGGGCCAAATCAGCCCCAGCATTTT. The encoded protein is CASSLGDRGGPNQPQHF.

This clone was seen a single time. This chain uses TRBV9 with TRBJ2-5; D is perhaps TRBD2 (6 bases). Between the trimmed V and J ends, which lost 6 bases and 1 base, there was a span of 22 bases. This CDR3 region has 17 residues. CDR1 SGDLS and CDR2 YYNGEE come from the germline V gene. The CDR3 DNA is TGTGCCAGCAAACCATATAGCGGTGAGAGAGGCCAAGAGACCCAGTACTTC. Amino acid sequence: CASKPYSGERGQETQYF.

The CDR3 sequence: CASSLTGQDHQPQHF. In DNA, the CDR3 is TGTGCCAGCAGCCTTACGGGACAGGACCACCAGCCCCAGCATTTT. This rearrangement joins TRBV7-2 to TRBJ1-5; TRBD1 aligns across 8 bases. This CDR3 has 15 residues. Germline V gene data show CDR1 as SGHTA and CDR2 as FQGNSA. The J segment lost 7 bases and the V segment lost 5 bases, leaving 10 bases of the junction unmatched.

The V gene is TRBV7-6, the J gene TRBJ2-5; tentative D call: TRBD2 (6 bases). The CDR3 spans 19 residues. Germline loops: CDR1 SGHVS, CDR2 FNYEAQ. Trimming took 5 bases from V and 4 from J, leaving 29 bases between them. As DNA, the CDR3 is TGTGCCAGCAGCCCAGGCCCCAAGCCGACTAGTTCTCCTTCAGAGACCCAGTACTTC. It encodes CASSPGPKPTSSPSETQYF.

This chain uses TRBV10-3 with TRBJ1-1; D is uncertain. CDR1 and CDR2 (germline): ENHRY, SYGVKD. Between the trimmed V and J ends, which lost 7 bases and 9 bases, there was a span of 6 bases. This CDR3 is built from 9 residues. CDR3 nucleotide sequence: TGTGCCATCATTTCACAAGCTTTCTTT. Amino acid sequence: CAIISQAFF.

The chain links TRBV27 to TRBJ2-5; D could derive from TRBD1 or TRBD2 (5 bases each). Trimming stripped 6 bases from V and 5 bases from J, with 16 bases between. The CDR3 is made up of 14 amino acids. The germline gives CDR1 MNHEY, CDR2 SMNVEV (reference sequence). CDR3 in amino acids: CASSPSGTGETQYF. In DNA form, the CDR3 reads TGTGCCAGCAGCCCTTCTGGGACGGGGGAGACCCAGTACTTC.

The chain is built from TRBV29-1 and TRBJ1-1; a weak D match, TRBD1 (6 bases). The CDR3 length is 11 residues. Germline V gene sequence: CDR1 SQVTM, CDR2 ANQGSEA. The V end lost 4 bases, the J end lost 6 bases, and 9 bases lay between the germline ends. Here the CDR3 reads CSVAPGAEAFF. CDR3 nucleotide sequence: TGCAGCGTTGCTCCAGGGGCTGAAGCTTTCTTT. Using reference TRBV29-1 and TRBJ1-1 for the parts outside the CDR3, the full variable domain is SAVISQKPSRDICQRGTSLTIQCQVDSQVTMMFWYRQQPGQSLTLIATANQGSEATYESGFVIDKFPISRPNLTFSTLTVSNMSPEDSSIYLCSVAPGAEAFFGQGTRLTVV.

The chain recombines TRBV11-2 with TRBJ2-1; perhaps D is TRBD1 or TRBD2 (5 bases each). V shed 2 bases and J shed 9 bases, with 20 bases lying between them. The germline V gene has CDR1 SGHAT and CDR2 FQNNGV. CDR3 length: 16 amino acids. CDR3 protein: CASSLIAAGTSTEQFF. The CDR3 DNA is TGTGCCAGCAGCTTAATCGCTGCAGGGACCTCCACTGAGCAGTTCTTC. Full variable domain (remainder filled in from reference TRBV11-2 and TRBJ2-1): EAGVAQSPRYKIIEKRQSVAFWCNPISGHATLYWYQQILGQGPKLLIQFQNNGVVDDSQLPKDRFSAERLKGVDSTLKIQPAKLEDSAVYLCASSLIAAGTSTEQFFGPGTRLTVL.

This clone has only one observation. The chain employs TRBV7-9 and TRBJ2-5; D is unclear. V was clipped by 1 base and J by 5 bases, with 8 bases between them. The CDR3 totals 13 residues. The V gene's germline CDR1 is SEHNR and CDR2 FQNEAQ (reference sequence). The CDR3 loop is CASSLVEVETQYF. CDR3 sequence (DNA): TGTGCCAGCAGCTTAGTTGAGGTTGAGACCCAGTACTTC.

The chain carries TRBV10-2 and TRBJ2-1; 7 nucleotides line up with TRBD2. The CDR3 runs to 16 residues. Trimming cost V 3 bases and J 1 base; bases outside gene matches: 6. Looked up from germline, CDR1 is WSHSY and CDR2 is SAAADI. The CDR3 reads CASSEEAGVSYNEQFF. CDR3 nucleotides: TGCGCCAGCAGTGAAGAGGCGGGAGTATCCTACAATGAGCAGTTCTTC.

This chain joins TRBV4-1 and TRBJ2-3, with D perhaps being TRBD1 or TRBD2 (5 bases each). Germline assignment: CDR1 MGHRA and CDR2 YSYEKL. The CDR3 totals 17 residues. Trimming stripped 0 bases from V and 4 bases from J, with 17 bases between. The CDR3 DNA reads TGCGCCAGCAGCCAAGATAGACCCGGGACCGAGGCAGATACGCAGTATTTT. Translated: CASSQDRPGTEADTQYF.

This chain joins TRBV10-1 and TRBJ2-1, with TRBD1 matching 7 bases. There are 15 residues in the CDR3. The V segment lost 3 bases and the J segment 4 bases; nucleotides outside the gene matches: 6. Germline V gene data show CDR1 as WNHNN and CDR2 as SYGVQD (reference sequence). Here the CDR3 DNA reads TGCGCCAGCAGTGACCGGGACAGTTCATACAATGAGCAGTTCTTC. Its protein product is CASSDRDSSYNEQFF.